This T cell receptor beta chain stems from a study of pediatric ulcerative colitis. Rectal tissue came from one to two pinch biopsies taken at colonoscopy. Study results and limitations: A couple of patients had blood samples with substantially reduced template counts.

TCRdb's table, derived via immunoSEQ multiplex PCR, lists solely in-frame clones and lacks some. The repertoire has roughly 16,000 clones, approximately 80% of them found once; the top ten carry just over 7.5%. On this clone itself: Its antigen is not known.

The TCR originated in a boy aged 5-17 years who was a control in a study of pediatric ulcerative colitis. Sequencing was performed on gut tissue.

CDR3 DNA sequence: TGTGCCAGCAGTTTCCTACCAAAAGGGAATGAGCAGTTCTTC. Translating it yields CASSFLPKGNEQFF. The J gene is TRBJ2-1, the V gene TRBV28, with D unresolved. Germline V lookup: CDR1 MDHEN, CDR2 SYDVKM. V gave up 3 bases and J gave up 7 bases, with 13 bases separating them. This CDR3 has 14 amino acids.